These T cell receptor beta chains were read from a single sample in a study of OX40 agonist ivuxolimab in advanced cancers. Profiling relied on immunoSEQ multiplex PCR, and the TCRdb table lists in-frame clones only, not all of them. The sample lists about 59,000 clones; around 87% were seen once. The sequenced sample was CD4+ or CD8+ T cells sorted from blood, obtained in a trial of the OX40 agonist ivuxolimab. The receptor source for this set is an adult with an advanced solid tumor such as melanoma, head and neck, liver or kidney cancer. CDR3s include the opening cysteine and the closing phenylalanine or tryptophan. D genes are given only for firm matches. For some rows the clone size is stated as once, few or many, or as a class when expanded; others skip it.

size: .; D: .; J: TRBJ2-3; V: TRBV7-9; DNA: TGTGCCAGCAGCTTACTCGGTTTAACAGGGTTTCCAGATACGCAGTATTTT; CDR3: CASSLLGLTGFPDTQYF
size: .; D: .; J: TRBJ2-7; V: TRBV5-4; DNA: TGTGCCAGCAGCTTCGACTACGAGCAGTACTTC; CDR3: CASSFDYEQYF
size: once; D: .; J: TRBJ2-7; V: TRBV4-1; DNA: TGCGCCAGCAGCCAAGATCCGCTGCGGGGACTCTCCTACGAGCAGTACTTC; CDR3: CASSQDPLRGLSYEQYF
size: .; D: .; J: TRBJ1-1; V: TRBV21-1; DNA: TGTGCCAGCAGCAAAGCGCCGGAGGTGAACACTGAAGCTTTCTTT; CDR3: CASSKAPEVNTEAFF
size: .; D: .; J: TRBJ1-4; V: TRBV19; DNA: TGTGCCAGTAGTATAGATCAAGCGGGTTGGCTGTTTTTT; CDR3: CASSIDQAGWLFF
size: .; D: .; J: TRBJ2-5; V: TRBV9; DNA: TGTGCCAGCAGCGTAGCTGTCCAAGAGACCCAGTACTTC; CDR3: CASSVAVQETQYF
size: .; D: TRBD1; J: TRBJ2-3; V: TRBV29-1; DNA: TGCAGCGTTGAAGATGACAGGGTAAGGACAGATACGCAGTATTTT; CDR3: CSVEDDRVRTDTQYF
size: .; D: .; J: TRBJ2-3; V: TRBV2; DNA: TGTGCCAGCAGTGATGGGCAGACCACAGATACGCAGTATTTT; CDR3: CASSDGQTTDTQYF
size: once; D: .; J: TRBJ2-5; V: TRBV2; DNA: TGTGCCAGCAGGCTCTCCGGGGGGACCCAGTACTTC; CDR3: CASRLSGGTQYF
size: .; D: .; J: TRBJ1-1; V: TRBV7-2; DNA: TGTGCCAGCAGCTTACGTATGGGGCCACCCTTGATCGAAGCTTTCTTT; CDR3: CASSLRMGPPLIEAFF
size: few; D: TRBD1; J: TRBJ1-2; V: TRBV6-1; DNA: TGTGCCAGCAGTGAGACAGGGGTCGGGAGCTATGGCTACACCTTC; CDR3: CASSETGVGSYGYTF
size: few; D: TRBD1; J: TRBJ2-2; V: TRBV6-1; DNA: TGTGCCAGCAGTGGGGGACAGGACTGGAACACCGGGGAGCTGTTTTTT; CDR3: CASSGGQDWNTGELFF
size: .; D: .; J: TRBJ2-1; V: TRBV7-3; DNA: TGTGCCAGCAGCTTAGCCCCCGGGAGCAGAGGGGAGCAGTTCTTC; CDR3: CASSLAPGSRGEQFF
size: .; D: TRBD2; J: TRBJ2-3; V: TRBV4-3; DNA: TGCGCCAGCAGCTACACCGGGACTAGAAATACGCAGTATTTT; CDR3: CASSYTGTRNTQYF
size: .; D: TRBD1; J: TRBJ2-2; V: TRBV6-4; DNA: TGTGCCAGCCGGGACAGCCCCACCGGGGAGCTGTTTTTT; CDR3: CASRDSPTGELFF
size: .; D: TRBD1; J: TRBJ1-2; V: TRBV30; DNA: TGTGCCTGGAGTGTGGGCTACAGGGGTGCTCACTATGGCTACACCTTC; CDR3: CAWSVGYRGAHYGYTF
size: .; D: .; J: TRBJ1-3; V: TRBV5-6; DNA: TGTGCCAGCAGTCGGGAGTGGAACTTGAACACCATATATTTT; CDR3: CASSREWNLNTIYF
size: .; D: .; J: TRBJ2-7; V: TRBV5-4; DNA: TGTGCCAGCAGCTTTGGCGCCTATGAGCAGTACTTC; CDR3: CASSFGAYEQYF
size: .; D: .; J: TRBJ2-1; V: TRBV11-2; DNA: TGTGCCAGCAGCTTAGTTCCCACTAGCCGCTCCTACAATGAGCAGTTCTTC; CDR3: CASSLVPTSRSYNEQFF
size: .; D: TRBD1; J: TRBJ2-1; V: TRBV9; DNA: TGTGCCAGCAGCGTTAGAAGAAAGGGGGCCCCCTACAATGAGCAGTTCTTC; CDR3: CASSVRRKGAPYNEQFF
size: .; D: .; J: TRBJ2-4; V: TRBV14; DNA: TGTGCCAGCAGCCCAGGGGAACGAAACATTCAGTACTTC; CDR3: CASSPGERNIQYF
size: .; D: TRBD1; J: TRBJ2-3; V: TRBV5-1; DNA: TGCGCCAGCAGCTATTTACAGGGGTTTAGCACAGATACGCAGTATTTT; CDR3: CASSYLQGFSTDTQYF
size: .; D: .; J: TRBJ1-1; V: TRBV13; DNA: TGTGCCAGCAGCCGCATCCCAGAGAACACTGAAGCTTTCTTT; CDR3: CASSRIPENTEAFF